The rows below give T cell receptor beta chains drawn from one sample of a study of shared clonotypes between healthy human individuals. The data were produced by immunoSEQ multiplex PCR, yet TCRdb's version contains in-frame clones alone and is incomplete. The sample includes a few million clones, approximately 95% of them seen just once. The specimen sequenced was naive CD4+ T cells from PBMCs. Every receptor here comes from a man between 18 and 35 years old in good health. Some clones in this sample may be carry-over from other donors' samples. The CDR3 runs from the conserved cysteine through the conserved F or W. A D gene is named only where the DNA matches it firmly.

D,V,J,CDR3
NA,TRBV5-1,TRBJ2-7,CASSLLGQGLNYEQYF
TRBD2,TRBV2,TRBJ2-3,CASALAGGRFRTDTQYF
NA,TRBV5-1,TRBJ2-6,CASSSGSGANVLTF
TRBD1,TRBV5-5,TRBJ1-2,CASSLEGQGATGYTF
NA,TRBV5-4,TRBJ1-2,CASSLDIRGYGYTF
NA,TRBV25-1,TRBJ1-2,CASSEFSQGGGYTF
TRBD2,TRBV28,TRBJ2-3,CASSRRPASGRTDTQYF
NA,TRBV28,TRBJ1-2,CASSFGAGGPYGYTF
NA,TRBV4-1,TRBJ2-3,CASSQEASEADTQYF
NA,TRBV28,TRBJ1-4,CASSSPGGPTNEKLFF
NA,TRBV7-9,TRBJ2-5,CASSSRTRSQETQYF
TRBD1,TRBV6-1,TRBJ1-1,CASSLTGGDTEAFF
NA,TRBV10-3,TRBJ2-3,CAISGFRGESDTQYF
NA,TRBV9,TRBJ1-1,CASSVVVQMNTEAFF
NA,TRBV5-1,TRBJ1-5,CASRQALNQPQHF
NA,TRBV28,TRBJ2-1,CASSEGGERDNEQFF
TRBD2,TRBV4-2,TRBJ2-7,CASSQESGTYEQYF